The 24 T cell receptor beta chains below were found in one sample sequenced in a study of graft-versus-host responses after intestinal transplantation. The protocol was immunoSEQ multiplex PCR, while the TCRdb copy is restricted to in-frame clones and leaves out a portion. The table lists about 130,000 clones, 80% to 95% of them singletons. For these receptors, no antigen is known. This specimen consisted of unstimulated CD4+ T cells sorted from spleen or lymph node cells, obtained before intestinal transplant. These TCRs come from a human donor who received an intestinal transplant.

This chain connects TRBV30 to TRBJ2-1; TRBD1 is a possible D gene (5 bases). The V gene lost 1 base and the J gene lost 11 bases, with 12 bases spanning the gap. The germline V gene has CDR1 GTSNPN and CDR2 SVGIG (reference sequence). The CDR3 has 12 amino acids. CDR3 coding DNA: TGTGCCTGGAGTGCAATAGCAGGGCAGCAGTTCTTC. Its translation is CAWSAIAGQQFF.

This clone was counted only a few times. V and J are TRBV14 and TRBJ1-1, with no clear D. The CDR3 contains 13 residues. Trimming shortened V by 1 base and J by 5 bases, and 8 bases separated the two germline ends. Germline-derived CDR1 and CDR2 are SGHDN and FVKESK. The CDR3 spells CASSQVPWTEAFF. In DNA form, the CDR3 reads TGTGCCAGCAGCCAAGTCCCATGGACTGAAGCTTTCTTT. The full variable domain, its missing parts supplied by reference TRBV14 and TRBJ1-1, is EAGVTQFPSHSVIEKGQTVTLRCDPISGHDNLYWYRRVMGKEIKFLLHFVKESKQDESGMPNNRFLAERTGGTYSTLKVQPAELEDSGVYFCASSQVPWTEAFFGQGTRLTVV.

This sequence joins TRBV27 and TRBJ2-3, with TRBD1 matching 8 bases. The CDR3 has 15 amino acids. Germline V gives CDR1 MNHEY, CDR2 SMNVEV (reference sequence). The trim removed 5 bases at V and 2 bases at J, leaving 6 bases unmatched. The CDR3 DNA reads as TGTGCCAGCAGTGGACAGGGCCCTTTCACAGATACGCAGTATTTT. This gives the protein CASSGQGPFTDTQYF.

The rearrangement joins TRBV2 to TRBJ1-4; the D is unclear. The CDR3 is 15 amino acids. CDR1 SNHLY and CDR2 FYNNEI come from the germline V gene. V lost 5 bases, J lost 1 base, and 11 bases lay in between. The CDR3 DNA reads as TGTGCCAGCAGTCAATTCCAGCTAACTAATGAAAAACTGTTTTTT. It codes for CASSQFQLTNEKLFF.

This chain connects TRBV9 to TRBJ1-4, with D possibly matching TRBD1 (6 bases). The V and J ends lost 3 bases and 4 bases respectively, with 10 bases between them. This CDR3 has 14 residues. CDR1 is SGDLS and CDR2 is YYNGEE in the germline V gene. The CDR3, as DNA: TGTGCCAGCAGCGAAGGGGGGATTAATGAAAAACTGTTTTTT. This codes for CASSEGGINEKLFF.

This rearrangement joins TRBV11-1 to TRBJ2-1; D ambiguous. The germline V gene encodes CDR1 SGHAT and CDR2 FQDESV (reference sequence). The germline V and J ends were trimmed by 7 bases and 5 bases, with 15 bases remaining between them. CDR3 size: 14 residues. CDR3 bases: TGTGCCAGCACCCTACGGGTTCCACACAATGAGCAGTTCTTC. Amino acids: CASTLRVPHNEQFF.

Note on this clone: The sample holds other DNA sequences that translate to the same CDR3. V and J are TRBV7-3 and TRBJ2-7, with D possibly matching TRBD2 (6 bases). This CDR3 comprises 15 residues. Trimming removed 4 bases from V and 5 bases from J, with 18 bases in between. The germline V gene has CDR1 SGHTA and CDR2 FQGTGA. CDR3 sequence reads: CASSSLRAGLDEQYF. The CDR3 nucleotides are TGTGCCAGCAGCTCCCTTCGGGCGGGACTGGACGAGCAGTACTTC.

The V gene is TRBV7-2, the J gene TRBJ1-4; no definite D call. The CDR3 length is 15 residues. Looked up from germline, CDR1 is SGHTA and CDR2 is FQGNSA. Trimming pared 3 bases from V and 1 base from J, leaving 9 bases between. CDR3 sequence reads: CASSFNALTNEKLFF. The CDR3 DNA reads as TGTGCCAGCAGCTTCAATGCGTTAACTAATGAAAAACTGTTTTTT. Together with reference TRBV7-2 and TRBJ1-4, the CDR3 gives the full variable domain: GAGVSQSPSNKVTEKGKDVELRCDPISGHTALYWYRQSLGQGLEFLIYFQGNSAPDKSGLPSDRFSAERTGGSVSTLTIQRTQQEDSAVYLCASSFNALTNEKLFFGSGTQLSVL.

V is TRBV28 and J is TRBJ2-1, with D maybe TRBD2 (6 bases). Germline V gene lookup returns CDR1 MDHEN and CDR2 SYDVKM. Trimming took off 5 bases at V and 0 bases at J, with 17 bases between the two ends. CDR3 length: 17 amino acids. CDR3 loop: CASSPSGRKGSYNEQFF. CDR3 in DNA: TGTGCCAGCAGTCCGTCAGGGAGGAAGGGCTCCTACAATGAGCAGTTCTTC.

J is TRBJ1-3 and V is TRBV18; D unclear. The length of the CDR3 is 15 residues. Germline-derived CDR1 and CDR2 are KGHSH and LQKENI. Trimming took 3 bases from V and 1 from J, leaving 10 bases between them. The CDR3 DNA follows: TGTGCCAGCTCACCTAGGGAGAGTTCTGGAAACACCATATATTTT. Protein sequence: CASSPRESSGNTIYF.

The V and J genes are TRBV18 and TRBJ1-1; possibly TRBD1 for D (6 bases). The CDR3 is 14 residues long. Germline CDR1 is KGHSH and CDR2 is LQKENI. Trimming stripped 2 bases from V and 5 bases from J, with 12 bases between. The DNA for the CDR3 is TGTGCCAGCTCACCATCCGGGACAAAGACTGAAGCTTTCTTT. This translates into CASSPSGTKTEAFF.

As concerns this clone: Other DNA variants within this sample encode the same CDR3. V gene TRBV18 combines with J gene TRBJ2-1; TRBD1 matches 7 bases. The ends lost 3 bases at V and 3 bases at J; junction bases unmatched: 5. This CDR3 has 15 amino acids. Germline V gene sequence: CDR1 KGHSH, CDR2 LQKENI. The CDR3 sequence is CASSPRGDSYNEQFF. In nucleotides, the CDR3 is TGTGCCAGCTCACCTCGAGGGGACAGCTACAATGAGCAGTTCTTC.

The chain joins TRBV30 to TRBJ1-1; possibly TRBD1 for D (5 bases). Germline assignment: CDR1 GTSNPN and CDR2 SVGIG (reference sequence). The CDR3 is made up of 14 amino acids. V dropped 3 bases and J dropped 1 base, with 12 bases sitting between them. Here the CDR3 DNA reads TGTGCCTGGAGCCGAGACAGCCAGAACACTGAAGCTTTCTTT. Translating gives CAWSRDSQNTEAFF.

This chain uses TRBV29-1 with TRBJ1-4; D not resolved. Deletions cut 7 bases from V and 2 bases from J, with 11 bases between. The CDR3 is 13 amino acids. Germline V gene sequence: CDR1 SQVTM, CDR2 ANQGSEA. The CDR3 DNA follows: TGCAGCGCATCCCAGGCGACTAATGAAAAACTGTTTTTT. This sequence encodes CSASQATNEKLFF.

CDR3 in amino acids: CASSLEGASYNEQFF. CDR3 coding DNA: TGTGCCAGCAGCTTAGAAGGGGCCTCCTACAATGAGCAGTTCTTC. The V gene is TRBV11-1, the J gene TRBJ2-1; D is possibly TRBD1 (5 bases). Trimming pared 1 base from V and 0 bases from J, leaving 7 bases between. Per germline, CDR1 SGHAT and CDR2 FQDESV (reference sequence). The CDR3 length is 15 residues.

V gene TRBV5-4 combines with J gene TRBJ2-5, with 9 positions matching TRBD1. With V trimmed by 3 bases and J by 5 bases, 2 bases remained unmatched. CDR1 and CDR2 (germline): SGHNT, YYREEE (reference sequence). The CDR3 runs 13 residues. The CDR3 reads CASSWDRVETQYF. In DNA, the CDR3 is TGTGCCAGCAGCTGGGACAGGGTGGAGACCCAGTACTTC. Combining the CDR3 with reference TRBV5-4 and TRBJ2-5 gives the whole variable domain ETGVTQSPTHLIKTRGQQVTLRCSSQSGHNTVSWYQQALGQGPQFIFQYYREEENGRGNFPPRFSGLQFPNYSSELNVNALELDDSALYLCASSWDRVETQYFGPGTRLLVL.

In its sample, this clone was seen once. The rearrangement uses TRBV30 and TRBJ1-4, with D possibly being TRBD1 (6 bases). The CDR3 is 13 residues long. CDR1 and CDR2 (germline): GTSNPN, SVGIG (reference sequence). V lost 2 bases to trimming and J lost 4 bases, with 8 bases between them. The CDR3 region is CAWSMGHNEKLFF. CDR3 coding DNA: TGTGCCTGGAGTATGGGACATAATGAAAAACTGTTTTTT.

V usage is TRBV11-2 and J usage is TRBJ1-1; D not resolved. Germline V gene sequence: CDR1 SGHAT, CDR2 FQNNGV. The V end lost 1 base, the J end lost 5 bases, and 14 bases lay between the germline ends. This CDR3 has 15 residues. The CDR3 nucleotides are TGTGCCAGCAGCTTAGGAATGGGAGGGTTTACTGAAGCTTTCTTT. Translation: CASSLGMGGFTEAFF.

The genes are TRBV5-8 and TRBJ1-5, with TRBD1 as a possible D gene (5 bases). This CDR3 contains 14 residues. Looked up from germline, CDR1 is SGHTS and CDR2 is YDEGEE. The V end was cut by 1 base, the J end by 4 bases, with 9 bases between. The CDR3 region has the DNA TGTGCCAGCAGCTTGAGGGGTAGGAATCAGCCCCAGCATTTT. This encodes CASSLRGRNQPQHF.

This chain connects TRBV7-9 to TRBJ2-7; D might be TRBD1 (6 bases). The CDR3 totals 13 residues. The ends were cut back, 2 bases at V and 2 bases at J, with 7 bases in the middle. The germline V gene encodes CDR1 SEHNR and CDR2 FQNEAQ (reference sequence). CDR3 nucleotide sequence: TGTGCCAGCAGCTTACAGGGGCCCTACGAGCAGTACTTC. Residues: CASSLQGPYEQYF.

The rearrangement uses TRBV19 and TRBJ1-5; unclear D gene. CDR1 is LNHDA, CDR2 SQIVND, per germline (reference sequence). Trimming removed 5 bases from V and 5 bases from J, with 19 bases in between. The CDR3 consists of 16 residues. As DNA, the CDR3 is TGTGCCAGTAGTGACCCAGTAGCCTTCCTCTATCAGCCCCAGCATTTT. The encoded protein is CASSDPVAFLYQPQHF.

The chain couples TRBV9 to TRBJ2-5; D might be TRBD1 or TRBD2, each matching 7 bases. The CDR3 spans 15 residues. Germline V gene lookup returns CDR1 SGDLS and CDR2 YYNGEE. The V end lost 3 bases, the J end lost 5 bases, and 17 bases lay between the germline ends. The CDR3 DNA reads TGTGCCAGCAGCGCCTGGGAGGGGGCGAGGGAGACCCAGTACTTC. It yields the protein CASSAWEGARETQYF.

The chain carries TRBV28 and TRBJ1-6; the D is unclear. The V gene lost 2 bases and the J gene lost 7 bases, with 9 bases spanning the gap. CDR1 is MDHEN and CDR2 is SYDVKM in the germline V gene. The CDR3 loop spans 14 amino acids. The chain's CDR3 is CASSLGERNSPLHF. As DNA, the CDR3 is TGTGCCAGCAGTTTAGGGGAAAGAAATTCACCCCTCCACTTT.

The chain joins TRBV30 to TRBJ1-1; no definite D call. This CDR3 is 13 amino acids long. V dropped 2 bases and J dropped 1 base, with 8 bases sitting between them. The germline V gene encodes CDR1 GTSNPN and CDR2 SVGIG (reference sequence). The CDR3: CAWSLKGNTEAFF. The CDR3 DNA sequence: TGTGCCTGGAGTCTGAAGGGGAACACTGAAGCTTTCTTT.